Each of the 4 T cell receptor beta chains below was sequenced from the same sample in a study of shared clonotypes between healthy human individuals (dated by TCRdb to the early 2020s). Library preparation employed the immunoSEQ multiplex PCR assay. The table was pulled from immuneACCESS by TCRdb, which kept in-frame rearrangements only. Such tables lose some clones; where checked, under half of the loss comes from unresolved V genes, and the rest has no known cause. The sample yields 550,000 to 850,000 clones; around 72% were counted once. The ten largest clones take up over 1.5% of the sample. Sequences were obtained from memory CD4+ T cells sorted from blood. The cell subset or site label, as the study defines it: CD45RA-negative fraction. Receptor source: a woman in her 30s in good health.

The chain couples TRBV28 to TRBJ2-3, with 8 bases matching TRBD2. Trimming took 3 bases from V and 12 from J; bases not matched to a gene: 14. The V gene's germline CDR1 is MDHEN and CDR2 SYDVKM. The CDR3 consists of 15 residues. The CDR3 loop reads CASSFSSGPPQGQYF. As DNA, the CDR3 is TGTGCCAGCAGTTTTTCTAGCGGGCCCCCCCAAGGCCAGTATTTT.

The chain uses TRBV30 and TRBJ2-2; the D gene could be TRBD1 or TRBD2 (5 bases each). The V end lost 0 bases, the J end lost 7 bases, and 21 bases lay between the germline ends. The CDR3 contains 17 residues. Germline V lookup: CDR1 GTSNPN, CDR2 SVGIG (reference sequence). Here the CDR3 reads CAWSVLFYEGRVGELFF. Written as DNA, the CDR3 is TGTGCCTGGAGTGTATTATTTTACGAGGGGCGAGTCGGGGAGCTGTTTTTT.

This chain connects TRBV10-2 to TRBJ2-5; D is unresolved. Germline V gives CDR1 WSHSY, CDR2 SAAADI. Trimming took off 8 bases at V and 0 bases at J, with 7 bases between the two ends. The CDR3 runs to 12 residues. The CDR3 loop is CASRGYQETQYF. The CDR3 region has the DNA TGCGCCAGCCGTGGGTACCAAGAGACCCAGTACTTC.

This clone has more than one count but fewer than ten. CDR3 DNA sequence: TGTGCCAGCAGCTCCTATAGCTACGAGCAGTACTTC. It translates to CASSSYSYEQYF. The chain employs TRBV7-9 and TRBJ2-7, with D unclear. Germline lookup yields CDR1 SEHNR and CDR2 FQNEAQ (reference sequence). The CDR3 consists of 12 residues. The V and J ends lost 4 bases and 3 bases respectively, with 7 bases between them.